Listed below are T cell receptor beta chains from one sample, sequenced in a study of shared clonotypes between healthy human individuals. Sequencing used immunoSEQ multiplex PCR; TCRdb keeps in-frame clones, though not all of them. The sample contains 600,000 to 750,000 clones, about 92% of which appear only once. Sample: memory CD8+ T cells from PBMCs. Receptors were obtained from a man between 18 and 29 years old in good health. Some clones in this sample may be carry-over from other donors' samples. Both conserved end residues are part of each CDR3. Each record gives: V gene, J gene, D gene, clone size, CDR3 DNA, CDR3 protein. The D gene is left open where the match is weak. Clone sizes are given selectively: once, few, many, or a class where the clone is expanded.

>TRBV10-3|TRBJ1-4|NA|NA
TGTGCCATCAGTGAGTCTAGAGGGATCGCGGGACAAAATGAAAAACTGTTTTTT
CAISESRGIAGQNEKLFF
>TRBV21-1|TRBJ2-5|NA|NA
TGTGCCGAAGGGACAGGTAAGGAGACCCAGTACTTC
CAEGTGKETQYF
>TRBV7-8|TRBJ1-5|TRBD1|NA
TGTGCCAGCAGCTTAGCGCGGGTCGACAGGGGAAATCAGCCCCAGCATTTT
CASSLARVDRGNQPQHF
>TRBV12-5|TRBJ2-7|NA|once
TGTGCTAGTGGTTTGAGCCCCTACGAGCAGTACTTC
CASGLSPYEQYF
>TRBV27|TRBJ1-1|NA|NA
TGTGCCAGCAGTTTGGGGCAGCCCCCGGCTGAAGCTTTCTTT
CASSLGQPPAEAFF
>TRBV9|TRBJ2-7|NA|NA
TGTGCCAGCAGCCCCGAAGGTGGAACCTACGAGCAGTACTTC
CASSPEGGTYEQYF
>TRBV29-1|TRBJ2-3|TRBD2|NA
TGCAGCGTTGAGTACCCGCGGGAGGTGTGGGATACGCAGTATTTT
CSVEYPREVWDTQYF
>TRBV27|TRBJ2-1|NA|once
TGTGCCAGCAGTCCGACCCACAATGAGCAGTTCTTC
CASSPTHNEQFF
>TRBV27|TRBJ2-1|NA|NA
TGTGCCAGCAGTTTGAAGGGTTACAATGAGCAGTTCTTC
CASSLKGYNEQFF
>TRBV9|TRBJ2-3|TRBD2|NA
TGTGCCAGCAGCCCCCGAACTAGCGGGAGGGACTCCACAGATACGCAGTATTTT
CASSPRTSGRDSTDTQYF
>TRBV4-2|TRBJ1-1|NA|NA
TGTGCCAGCAGCCCGGACTGGAGAGACACTGAAGCTTTCTTT
CASSPDWRDTEAFF
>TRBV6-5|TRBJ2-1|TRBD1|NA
TGTGCCAGCAGTTACTCGAGGACAGGGGTTTTCGATGAGCAGTTCTTC
CASSYSRTGVFDEQFF
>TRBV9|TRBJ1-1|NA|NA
TGTGCCAGCAGCGTATCGTTTAGGGACACTGAAGCTTTCTTT
CASSVSFRDTEAFF
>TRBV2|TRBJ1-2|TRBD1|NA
TGTGCCAGCGGTAACAGGGGAGACTATGGCTACACCTTC
CASGNRGDYGYTF
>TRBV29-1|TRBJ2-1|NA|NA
TGCAGCGTTCCCAGGAGGTACAATGAGCAGTTCTTC
CSVPRRYNEQFF
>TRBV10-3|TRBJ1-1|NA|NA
TGTGCCATCAGTGAGGGGGGGCCGACCTATGAAGCTTTCTTT
CAISEGGPTYEAFF
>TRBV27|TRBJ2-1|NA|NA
TGTGCCAGCAGTTTTGGGGGGCGATGGGAATTCTTC
CASSFGGRWEFF
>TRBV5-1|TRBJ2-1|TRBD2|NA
TGCGCCAGCAGTCTAGCGGGAGGTCTCTACAATGAGCAGTTCTTC
CASSLAGGLYNEQFF
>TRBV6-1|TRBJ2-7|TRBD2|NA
TGTGCCAGCAGTGAAGGGCTAGCGGGAGCTGGGTACGAGCAGTACTTC
CASSEGLAGAGYEQYF
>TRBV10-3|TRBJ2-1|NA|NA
TGTGCCATCAGTGAGCTTGACAATGAGCAGTTCTTC
CAISELDNEQFF
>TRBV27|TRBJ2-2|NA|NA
TGTGCCAGCAGTTTAGATCCGGGAGCCAGGGCGACCGGGGAGCTGTTTTTT
CASSLDPGARATGELFF
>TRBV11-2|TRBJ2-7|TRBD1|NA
TGTGCCAGCAGCCCCAAGGGACAGGGCTACGAGCAGTACTTC
CASSPKGQGYEQYF
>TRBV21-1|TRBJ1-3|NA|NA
TGTGCCAGCAGCCGACAGACTCTGGTTAGTTCTGGAAACACCATATATTTT
CASSRQTLVSSGNTIYF
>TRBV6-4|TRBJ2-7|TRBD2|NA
TGTGCCAGCAGTGTTACCGGGGGGTCCTACGAGCAGTACTTC
CASSVTGGSYEQYF
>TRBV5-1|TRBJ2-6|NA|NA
TGCGCCAGCAGCTACAGGGAAAACTCTGGGGCCAACGTCCTGACTTTC
CASSYRENSGANVLTF
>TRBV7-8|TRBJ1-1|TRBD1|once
TGTGCCAGCAGCTCGGACAGGGGGACTGAAGCTTTCTTT
CASSSDRGTEAFF
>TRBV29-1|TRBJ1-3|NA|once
TGCAGCGTTGGCCTCGACAGGTCTGGAAACACCATATATTTT
CSVGLDRSGNTIYF
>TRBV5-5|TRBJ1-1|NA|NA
TGTGCCAGCAGCCCTAACTGGAGGGGCGACACTGAAGCTTTCTTT
CASSPNWRGDTEAFF
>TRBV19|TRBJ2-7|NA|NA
TGTGCCAGTAGTATTTATAGGACTGGAGCCTACGAGCAGTACTTC
CASSIYRTGAYEQYF
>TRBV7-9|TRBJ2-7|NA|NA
TGTGCCAGCAGCTTCGCTGGGACAAAAAACTACGAGCAGTACTTC
CASSFAGTKNYEQYF
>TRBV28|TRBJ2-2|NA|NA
TGTGCCAGCAGTCTGACGGGGTCCCTAGGGACCGGGGAGCTGTTTTTT
CASSLTGSLGTGELFF
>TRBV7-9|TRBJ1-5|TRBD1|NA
TGTGCCAGCAGCCAGGGGGGCCAGCCCCAGCATTTT
CASSQGGQPQHF
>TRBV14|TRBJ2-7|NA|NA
TGTGCCAGCAGCCAAAAACCTATCGAGGGGGGCTACGAGCAGTACTTC
CASSQKPIEGGYEQYF
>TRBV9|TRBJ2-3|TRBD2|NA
TGTGCCAGCAGCGAGGGGACTAGCGGGGGAGATACGCAGTATTTT
CASSEGTSGGDTQYF
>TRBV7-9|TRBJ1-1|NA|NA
TGTGCCGCCCGCAAAGGAGGGGACACTGAAGCTTTCTTT
CAARKGGDTEAFF
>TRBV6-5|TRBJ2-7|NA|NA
TGTGCCAGCAGCGACGGGGTTGGGACTTTCTACGAGCAGTACTTC
CASSDGVGTFYEQYF
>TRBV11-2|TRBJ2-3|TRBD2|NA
TGTGCCAGCAGCTTGGCCAGACTAGCGGGAGAGCGCACAGATACGCAGTATTTT
CASSLARLAGERTDTQYF
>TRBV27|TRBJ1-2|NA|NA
TGTGCCAGCAAGCCGGGCAGGGCGGGGTTTGGCTACACCTTC
CASKPGRAGFGYTF
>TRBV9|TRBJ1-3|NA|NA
TGTGCCAGCAGCGTAGGGTTAGCCTCTGGAAACACCATATATTTT
CASSVGLASGNTIYF
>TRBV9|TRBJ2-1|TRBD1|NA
TGTGCCAGCACCGACGGCATACAGGGGCCCAATGAGCAGTTCTTC
CASTDGIQGPNEQFF
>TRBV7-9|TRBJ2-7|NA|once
TGTGCCAGCAGCTCCCCGCTAATAAGGGATTCCTACGAGCAGTACTTC
CASSSPLIRDSYEQYF
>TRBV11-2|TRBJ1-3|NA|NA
TGTGCCAGCAGCTCGAGAGGGGCAGAGCGGTGGGGAAACACCATATATTTT
CASSSRGAERWGNTIYF
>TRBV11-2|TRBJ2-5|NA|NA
TGTGCCAGCAGCTTATCCCGCATGCAACTAGAGACCCAGTACTTC
CASSLSRMQLETQYF
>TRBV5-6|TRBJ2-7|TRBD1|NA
TGTGCCAGCAGCTTCGGGACAGGGGTGTACGAGCAGTACTTC
CASSFGTGVYEQYF
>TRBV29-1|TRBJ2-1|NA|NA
TGCAGCGTTGGGTTGGACTCGTACAATGAGCAGTTCTTC
CSVGLDSYNEQFF
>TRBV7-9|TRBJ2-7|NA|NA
TGTGCCAGCAGCCGCCCGTCGGATAACGAGCAGTACTTC
CASSRPSDNEQYF
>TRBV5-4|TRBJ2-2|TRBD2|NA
TGTGCCAGCAGCGCGGGGACTAGCGGGAGGGCCGGGACCGGGGAGCTGTTTTTT
CASSAGTSGRAGTGELFF
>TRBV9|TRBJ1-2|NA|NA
TGTGCCAGCAGCGCCCTCGGGAACGGTGGTGATGGCTACACCTTC
CASSALGNGGDGYTF
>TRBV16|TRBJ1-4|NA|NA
TGTGCCAGCAGCTTCGGGACGGGGGTTGCAACTAATGAAAAACTGTTTTTT
CASSFGTGVATNEKLFF
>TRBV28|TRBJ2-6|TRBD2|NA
TGTGCCAGCGCCATAACGGGACTAGCGGGATTCTCTGGGGCCAACGTCCTGACTTTC
CASAITGLAGFSGANVLTF
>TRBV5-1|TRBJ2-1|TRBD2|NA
TGCGCCAGCAGCTTGGAGGGACTAGCGGGAAACAATGAGCAGTTCTTC
CASSLEGLAGNNEQFF
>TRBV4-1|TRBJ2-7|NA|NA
TGCGCCAGCAGCCAAGTATCCGCTGCGGGCTCCGAGCAGTACTTC
CASSQVSAAGSEQYF
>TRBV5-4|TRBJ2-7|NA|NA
TGTGCCAGCAGCTCCTTACCGACGACAAAAGACGAGCAGTACTTC
CASSSLPTTKDEQYF
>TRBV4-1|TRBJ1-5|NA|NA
TGCGCCAGCAGCCCAAAACCCTCCGGGGAGCCCCAGCATTTT
CASSPKPSGEPQHF
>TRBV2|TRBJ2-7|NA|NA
TGTGCCAGCATGAGAGCCCTCTTTGTCGAGCAGTACTTC
CASMRALFVEQYF
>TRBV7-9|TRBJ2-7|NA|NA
TGTGCCAGCAGCTTACGATCCGAGCAGTACTTC
CASSLRSEQYF
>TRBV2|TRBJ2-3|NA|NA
TGTGCCAGCAGCGAAGTGGTCTTCGTGGAGAGGGCAGATACGCAGTATTTT
CASSEVVFVERADTQYF